Shown below are 4 T cell receptor beta chains from a single sample sequenced in a study of technical replicates of blood from a handful of donors. Generated by immunoSEQ multiplex PCR, the TCRdb table keeps only in-frame clones and is missing some. Of around 80,000 clones listed, approximately 89% are singletons. Material: T cells isolated from PBMCs. The receptors stem from a human donor in good health.

The J gene is TRBJ2-1, the V gene TRBV5-1; 10 nucleotides agree with TRBD2. The CDR3 spans 15 residues. Per germline, CDR1 SGHRS and CDR2 YFSETQ. The trim removed 4 bases at V and 5 bases at J, leaving 6 bases unmatched. CDR3 loop: CASSIGLAENNEQFF. CDR3 nucleotides: TGCGCCAGCAGCATAGGACTAGCGGAGAACAATGAGCAGTTCTTC.

The chain couples TRBV27 to TRBJ2-7; maybe TRBD2 (5 bases). The CDR3 runs to 14 residues. CDR1 and CDR2 (germline): MNHEY, SMNVEV (reference sequence). V lost 3 bases and J lost 0, with 9 bases in between. The CDR3 loop is CASSFAGSSYEQYF. The CDR3 DNA reads TGTGCCAGCAGTTTCGCGGGTAGCTCCTACGAGCAGTACTTC.

V usage is TRBV5-1 and J usage is TRBJ1-2, with D possibly being TRBD1 (6 bases). Germline loops: CDR1 SGHRS, CDR2 YFSETQ. The length of the CDR3 is 14 residues. The ends were cut back, 1 base at V and 7 bases at J, with 14 bases in the middle. CDR3 loop: CASSLQQGTGGYTF. CDR3 DNA sequence: TGCGCCAGCAGCTTGCAACAGGGAACTGGTGGCTACACCTTC.

V and J are TRBV6-1 and TRBJ2-7; D perhaps matches TRBD2 (6 bases). The CDR3 sequence is 15 residues long. The germline V gene encodes CDR1 MNHNS and CDR2 SASEGT. V dropped 2 bases and J dropped 2 bases, with 13 bases sitting between them. DNA of the CDR3: TGTGCCAGCAGTGAATCCGGGAGCCCCCCCTACGAGCAGTACTTC. Encoded protein: CASSESGSPPYEQYF.